The clone carrying this TCR beta chain was seen repeatedly, ten times or more. Time point meaning: persistent/refractory GD, antithyroid drugs over 5 years with positive TRAb. The authors made the TCR library using RNA they extracted from PBMCs. A peripheral blood sample, about 9.4 milliliters in volume, was drawn into EDTA tubes. The CDR3 covers 19 residues. V lost 0 bases to trimming and J lost 1 base; unmatched junction nucleotides: 9. The germline V gene encodes CDR1 SGHDN and CDR2 FVKESK. HTBI primers from iRepertoire and Arm-PCR of CDR3 regions yielded the TCR beta libraries. TCRdb recomputed calls from the multiplex PCR reads with MiXCR, one row per CDR3 protein. The sample has about 340,000 distinct CDR3 sequences, roughly 21% seen once. This sample is drawn from a study of regulatory T cells in long-lasting Graves disease.

The clonotype was recovered from a female donor with Graves disease. The specimen comprised peripheral blood mononuclear cells (PBMCs), sampled when the disease was refractory, from a patient treated with antithyroid drugs. The V call is TRBV14, the J call TRBJ1-4; 9 positions agree with TRBD1. The CDR3 nucleotides are TGTGCCAGCAGCCAAGATTCCCTGTGGGGACAGGGAACTAATGAAAAACTGTTTTTT. Amino acid sequence: CASSQDSLWGQGTNEKLFF.